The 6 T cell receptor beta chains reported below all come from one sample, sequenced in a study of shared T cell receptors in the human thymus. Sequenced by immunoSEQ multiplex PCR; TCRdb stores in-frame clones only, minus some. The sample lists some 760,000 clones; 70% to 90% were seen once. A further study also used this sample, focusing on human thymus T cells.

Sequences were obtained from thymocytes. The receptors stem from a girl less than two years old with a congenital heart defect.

CDR3 loop: CASSFLAGGPEQYF. The CDR3 nucleotides are TGTGCCAGCAGTTTTTTAGCGGGGGGTCCCGAGCAGTACTTC. The V and J genes are TRBV2 and TRBJ2-7; TRBD2 aligns across 10 bases. Germline lookup yields CDR1 SNHLY and CDR2 FYNNEI. The CDR3 is 14 amino acids. The trim removed 5 bases at V and 6 bases at J, leaving 7 bases unmatched.

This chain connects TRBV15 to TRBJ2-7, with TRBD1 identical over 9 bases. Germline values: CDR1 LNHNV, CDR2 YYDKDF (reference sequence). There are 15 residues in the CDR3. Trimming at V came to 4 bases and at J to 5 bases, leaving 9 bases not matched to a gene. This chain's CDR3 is CATSIPGTGHHEQYF. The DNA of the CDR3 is TGTGCCACCAGCATCCCCGGGACAGGGCACCACGAGCAGTACTTC.

Here the CDR3 reads CASSWGGSGTGELFF. As DNA, the CDR3 is TGTGCCAGCAGCTGGGGGGGCTCGGGCACCGGGGAGCTGTTTTTT. The rearrangement joins TRBV6-1 to TRBJ2-2; weak D call: TRBD2 (7 bases). V dropped 6 bases and J dropped 4 bases, with 15 bases sitting between them. The CDR3 runs to 15 residues. The V gene's germline CDR1 is MNHNS and CDR2 SASEGT.

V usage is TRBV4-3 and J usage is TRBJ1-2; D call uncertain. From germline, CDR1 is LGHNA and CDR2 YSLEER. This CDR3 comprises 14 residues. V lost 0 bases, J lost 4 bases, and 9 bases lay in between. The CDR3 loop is CASSQDIGGYGYTF. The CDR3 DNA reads TGCGCCAGCAGCCAAGATATAGGAGGCTATGGCTACACCTTC.

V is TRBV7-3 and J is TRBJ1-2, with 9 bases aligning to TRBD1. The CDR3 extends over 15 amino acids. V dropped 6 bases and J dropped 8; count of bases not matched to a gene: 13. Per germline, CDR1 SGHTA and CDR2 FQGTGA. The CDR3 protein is CASRKTGTGREGYTF. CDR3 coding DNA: TGTGCCAGCAGGAAGACCGGGACAGGGAGGGAGGGCTACACCTTC.

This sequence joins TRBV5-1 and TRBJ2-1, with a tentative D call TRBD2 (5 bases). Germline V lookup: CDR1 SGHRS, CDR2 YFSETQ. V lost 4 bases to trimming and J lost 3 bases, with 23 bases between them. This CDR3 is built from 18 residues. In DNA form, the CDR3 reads TGCGCCAGCAGCCTCACGGACTTAGACATCCCTTTCTACAATGAGCAGTTCTTC. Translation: CASSLTDLDIPFYNEQFF.